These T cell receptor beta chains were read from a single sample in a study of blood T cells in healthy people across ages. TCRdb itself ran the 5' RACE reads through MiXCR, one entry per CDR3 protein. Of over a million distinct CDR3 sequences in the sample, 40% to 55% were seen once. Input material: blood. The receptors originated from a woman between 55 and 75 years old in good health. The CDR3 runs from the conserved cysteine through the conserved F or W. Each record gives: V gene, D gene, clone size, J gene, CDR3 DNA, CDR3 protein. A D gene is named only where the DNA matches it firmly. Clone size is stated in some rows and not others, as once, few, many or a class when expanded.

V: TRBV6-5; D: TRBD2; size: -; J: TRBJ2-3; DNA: TGTGCCAGCAGTTACTCCGGGGGACTAGCAGCCGATACGCAGTATTTT; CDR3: CASSYSGGLAADTQYF
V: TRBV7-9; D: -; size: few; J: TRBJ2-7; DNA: TGTGCCAGCAGCTTAGTCGGAAGGGGGTACGAGCAGTACTTC; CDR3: CASSLVGRGYEQYF
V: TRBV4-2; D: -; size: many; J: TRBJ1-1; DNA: TGTGCCAGCAGCCAAGAGCAGGACCCCTCGTTTTGGAACACTGAAGCTTTCTTT; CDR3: CASSQEQDPSFWNTEAFF
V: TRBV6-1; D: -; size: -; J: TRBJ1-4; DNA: TGTGCCAGCAGTGAGGGACGATCAACTAATGAAAAACTGTTTTTT; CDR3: CASSEGRSTNEKLFF
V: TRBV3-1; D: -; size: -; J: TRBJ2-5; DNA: TGTGCCAGCAGCCTAAGGAACGGGGAGCAGTACTTC; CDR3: CASSLRNGEQYF
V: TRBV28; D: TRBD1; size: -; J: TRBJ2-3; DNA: TGTGCCAGCAGTCCTGGGACAGGGCGGGGCACAGATACGCAGTATTTT; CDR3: CASSPGTGRGTDTQYF
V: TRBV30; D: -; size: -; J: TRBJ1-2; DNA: TGTGCCCTGAATGAAGACTATGGCTACACCTTC; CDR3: CALNEDYGYTF
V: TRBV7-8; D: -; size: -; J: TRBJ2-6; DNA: TGTGCCAGCAGCTTAGAACTAGCCAACTCTGGGGCCAACGTCCTGACTTTC; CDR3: CASSLELANSGANVLTF
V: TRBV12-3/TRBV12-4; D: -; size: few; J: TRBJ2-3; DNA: TGTGCCAGCAGTTTGAGAGGGAAAGGGGATACGCAGTATTTT; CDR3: CASSLRGKGDTQYF
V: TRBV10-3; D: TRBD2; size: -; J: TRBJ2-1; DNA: TGTGCCTCCAATCAGCGGGAGGGTTACAATGAGCAGTTCTTC; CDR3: CASNQREGYNEQFF
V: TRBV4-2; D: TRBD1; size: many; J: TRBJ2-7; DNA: TGTGCCAGCAGCCAAGGGACAGGGACCTACGAGCAGTACTTC; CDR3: CASSQGTGTYEQYF
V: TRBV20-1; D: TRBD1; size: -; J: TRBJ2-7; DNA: TGCAGTGCTAGCCAAGTGACAGGGGGCCCCGGCAAGCAGTACTTC; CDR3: CSASQVTGGPGKQYF
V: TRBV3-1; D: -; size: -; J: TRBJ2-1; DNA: TGTGCCAGCAGCCAAGCTAAGGCCGGGGCACTACGATACAATGAGCAGTTCTTC; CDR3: CASSQAKAGALRYNEQFF
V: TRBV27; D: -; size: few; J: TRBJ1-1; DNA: TGTGCCAGCAGTTTATCGGCCAACACTGAAGCTTTCTTT; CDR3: CASSLSANTEAFF
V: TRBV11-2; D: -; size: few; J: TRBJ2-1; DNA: TGTGCCAGCAGCTTAAACAGGGCTGGGTACAATGAGCAGTTCTTC; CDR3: CASSLNRAGYNEQFF
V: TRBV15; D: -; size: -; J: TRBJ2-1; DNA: TGTGCCACCAGTGGAAGGGGAGCTTTATTGAATGAGCAGTTCTTC; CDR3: CATSGRGALLNEQFF
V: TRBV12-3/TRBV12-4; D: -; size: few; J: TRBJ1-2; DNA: TGTGCCAGCAGTTTGCGGGCTGGAGATGGCTACACCTTC; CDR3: CASSLRAGDGYTF
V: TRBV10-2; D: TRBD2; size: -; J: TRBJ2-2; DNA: TGCGCCAGCAGTGAGGTTCCTAGCGGGAACACCGGGGAGCTGTTTTTT; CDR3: CASSEVPSGNTGELFF
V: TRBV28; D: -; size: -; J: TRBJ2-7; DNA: TGTGCCAGCAGCATAGGGGGGAAGTACGAGCAGTACTTC; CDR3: CASSIGGKYEQYF
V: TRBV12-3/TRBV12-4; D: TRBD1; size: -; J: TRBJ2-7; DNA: TGTGCCAGCAAAAAGACCGGGACAGGGGTCCACGAGCAGTACTTC; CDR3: CASKKTGTGVHEQYF
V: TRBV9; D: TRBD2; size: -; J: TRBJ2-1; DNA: TGTGCCAGCAGCGTAACCTGGACTAGCGGGAGTCGGTTCCGCAATGAGCAGTTCTTC; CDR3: CASSVTWTSGSRFRNEQFF
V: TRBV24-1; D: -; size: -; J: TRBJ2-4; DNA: TGTGCCACCAGTGAATGGGGGGCAGGCAAAAACATTCAGTACTTC; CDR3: CATSEWGAGKNIQYF
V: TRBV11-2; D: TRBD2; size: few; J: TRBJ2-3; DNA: TGTGCCAGCAGTTTCCTAGCGGGGCTCACAGATACGCAGTATTTT; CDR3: CASSFLAGLTDTQYF
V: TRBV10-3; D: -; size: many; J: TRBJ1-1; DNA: TGTGCCATCAGTGAAGTAGGGGGGAACACTGAAGCTTTCTTT; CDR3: CAISEVGGNTEAFF